The 28 T cell receptor beta chains below all came from one sample that was sequenced in a study of CD8+CD57+ T cells in acquired aplastic anemia. Both TCR beta VDJ combination and CDR3 sequence profiling were carried out. Genomic DNA was the template for this profiling. Using its own MiXCR run on the reads, TCRdb lists one record per CDR3 protein. The sample includes around 170,000 distinct CDR3 sequences, 40% to 50% seen only once; the top ten take around 9.7%. Those patients picked for sequencing had displayed CD8+CD57+ cell expansion on flow cytometry. Sequencing was carried out using sorted CD4+, CD8+, or CD8+CD57+ T cells (not recorded which) from PBMCs. These receptors were obtained from a human donor with aplastic anemia.

The chain has TRBV19 and TRBJ2-1; D is unresolved. Germline V CDR1 and CDR2: LNHDA, SQIVND (reference sequence). The CDR3 totals 11 residues. The germline V and J ends were trimmed by 3 bases and 9 bases, with 6 bases remaining between them. CDR3 loop: CASSISSEQFF. CDR3 DNA sequence: TGTGCCAGTAGTATCAGTAGTGAGCAGTTCTTC.

The rearrangement uses TRBV15 and TRBJ2-1, with TRBD2 matching over 7 bases. The germline gives CDR1 LNHNV, CDR2 YYDKDF (reference sequence). V was clipped by 5 bases and J by 6 bases; unmatched bases: 13. CDR3 length: 16 residues. CDR3 protein: CATSWGGEGRGNEQFF. CDR3 bases: TGTGCCACCAGCTGGGGGGGAGAGGGGAGGGGCAATGAGCAGTTCTTC.

In its sample, this clonotype was seen a few times. The gene calls are TRBV20-1 and TRBJ2-3, with 9 bases matching TRBD2. The ends lost 1 base at V and 1 base at J; junction bases unmatched: 0. This CDR3 contains 14 residues. CDR1 DFQATT and CDR2 SNEGSKA come from the germline V gene (reference sequence). The CDR3 DNA reads TGCAGTGCTAGAGGGACTAGCGGCACAGATACGCAGTATTTT. It translates to CSARGTSGTDTQYF.

This clonotype was found many times. The V call is TRBV12-3 or TRBV12-4, the J call TRBJ2-1; D is possibly TRBD1 (5 bases). Trimming shortened V by 2 bases and J by 8 bases, and 13 bases separated the two germline ends. The CDR3 covers 14 residues. The chain's CDR3 is CASSLLPGFDEQFF. DNA for the CDR3: TGTGCCAGCAGTTTATTACCAGGGTTCGATGAGCAGTTCTTC.

As for this clonotype: One end of the junction does not line up with germline, which may come from a read error. The chain is built from TRBV2 and TRBJ1-1; TRBD1 matches at 8 bases. The CDR3 spans 13 residues. Germline loops: CDR1 SNHLY, CDR2 FYNNEI. CDR3 sequence: CASRGQGNTEALF. In DNA, the CDR3 is TGTGCCAGCCGAGGACAGGGCAACACTGAAGCTCTCTTT.

The chain employs TRBV2 and TRBJ1-3, with no clear D. The CDR3 sequence is 15 residues long. The V gene lost 4 bases and the J gene lost 0 bases, with 10 bases spanning the gap. Germline CDR1 reads SNHLY; CDR2 reads FYNNEI. CDR3 protein: CASSGSVLSGNTIYF. The DNA of the CDR3 is TGTGCCAGCAGTGGGTCCGTTCTCTCTGGAAACACCATATATTTT.

The V gene is TRBV29-1, the J gene TRBJ1-2; D remains unclear. CDR3 length: 11 amino acids. Trimming took 4 bases from V and 7 from J, leaving 10 bases between them. Looked up from germline, CDR1 is SQVTM and CDR2 is ANQGSEA. The CDR3 protein is CSVAVLGGYTF. CDR3 bases: TGCAGCGTTGCTGTGTTGGGTGGCTACACCTTC.

This clonotype was observed many times. The J gene is TRBJ2-7, the V gene TRBV5-1, with D unresolved. V was cut by 0 bases and J by 0 bases, with 7 bases left in between. The CDR3 length is 14 residues. The germline V gene has CDR1 SGHRS and CDR2 YFSETQ. The CDR3 spells CASSLAISSYEQYF. The CDR3, as DNA: TGCGCCAGCAGCTTGGCAATTTCCTCCTACGAGCAGTACTTC.

This clonotype showed up just a few times. V is TRBV24-1 and J is TRBJ2-1, with D possibly being TRBD1 or TRBD2 (6 bases each). Germline loops: CDR1 KGHDR, CDR2 SFDVKD. The CDR3 spans 13 residues. V shed 9 bases and J shed 9 bases, with 17 bases lying between them. The DNA of the CDR3 is TGTGCCACCGAGGGGGGCCGCATTGGTGAGCAGTTCTTC. Translated: CATEGGRIGEQFF.

The chain recombines TRBV24-1 with TRBJ1-2; no reliable D call. The V end lost 6 bases, the J end lost 7 bases, and 11 bases lay between the germline ends. CDR1 and CDR2 from the germline V gene are KGHDR and SFDVKD. The CDR3 contains 12 residues. The CDR3 protein is CATSRGIGGYTF. CDR3 coding DNA: TGTGCCACCAGTCGCGGGATCGGTGGCTACACCTTC.

The genes are TRBV20-1 and TRBJ2-5; 7 bases are shared with TRBD1. This CDR3 is 12 amino acids long. Trimming at V came to 4 bases and at J to 3 bases, leaving 2 bases not matched to a gene. Looked up from germline, CDR1 is DFQATT and CDR2 is SNEGSKA (reference sequence). The CDR3 sequence is CSAITGEETQYF. The DNA for the CDR3 is TGCAGTGCTATTACAGGGGAAGAGACCCAGTACTTC.

The table lists this clonotype with a count of one. The chain is built from TRBV5-4 and TRBJ1-2; TRBD1 matches 10 bases. With 9 bases clipped from V and 8 bases from J, the junction kept 10 bases outside the gene matches. The germline V gene encodes CDR1 SGHNT and CDR2 YYREEE (reference sequence). The CDR3 contains 13 residues. The CDR3 nucleotides read TGTGCCATTCGACAGGGGGCATCGGACGGCTACACCTTC. This gives the protein CAIRQGASDGYTF.

This clonotype has ten or more counts. The CDR3 nucleotides are TGTGCCAGCAGCTTAGGAAGTCGGCCAGGACTAGCGGGAGGGTCCTACGAGCAGTACTTC. Amino acids: CASSLGSRPGLAGGSYEQYF. This sequence joins TRBV11-1 and TRBJ2-7, with 15 bases that match TRBD2. This CDR3 is built from 20 residues. Losses at the gene ends were 1 base for V and 1 base for J; bases not matched to a gene: 11. Germline V gene data show CDR1 as SGHAT and CDR2 as FQDESV (reference sequence).

The chain is built from TRBV19 and TRBJ2-3; 9 nucleotides match TRBD1. The germline gives CDR1 LNHDA, CDR2 SQIVND (reference sequence). Germline trimming cut 7 bases from V and 2 bases from J; bases unmatched to any gene: 7. This CDR3 spans 15 amino acids. Written as DNA, the CDR3 is TGTGCCAGTACCTCGGGACAGGGCCACACAGATACGCAGTATTTT. Amino acid sequence: CASTSGQGHTDTQYF.

This sequence joins TRBV19 and TRBJ2-1; TRBD1 aligns across 10 bases. Germline CDR1 LNHDA, CDR2 SQIVND (reference sequence). The CDR3 has 13 amino acids. Unmatched junction bases numbered 1, after V lost 4 bases and J lost 7 bases. The CDR3 here is CASSKGQGNEQFF. The CDR3 DNA is TGTGCCAGTAGTAAGGGACAGGGGAATGAGCAGTTCTTC. Looking up the rest from reference TRBV19 and TRBJ2-1 gives the full variable domain: DGGITQSPKYLFRKEGQNVTLSCEQNLNHDAMYWYRQDPGQGLRLIYYSQIVNDFQKGDIAEGYSVSREKKESFPLTVTSAQKNPTAFYLCASSKGQGNEQFFGPGTRLTVL.

The gene calls are TRBV7-6 and TRBJ1-2; 7 bases agree with TRBD1. The CDR3 spans 13 residues. Germline lookup yields CDR1 SGHVS and CDR2 FNYEAQ. V lost 5 bases and J lost 5; bases outside the gene matches: 5. The DNA for the CDR3 is TGTGCCAGCAGCCAGGGACAGCCATATGGCTACACCTTC. It encodes CASSQGQPYGYTF.

The table lists this clonotype with a count of one. The V call is TRBV7-2, the J call TRBJ2-7; 8 nucleotides agree with TRBD1. The CDR3 covers 14 residues. Per germline, CDR1 SGHTA and CDR2 FQGNSA. V was clipped by 4 bases and J by 5 bases; unmatched bases: 7. The CDR3 coding sequence is TGTGCCAGCAGCTCTCCCGGACAGGGTAACGAGCAGTACTTC. Encoded protein: CASSSPGQGNEQYF. Complete variable domain (other parts from reference TRBV7-2 and TRBJ2-7): GAGVSQSPSNKVTEKGKDVELRCDPISGHTALYWYRQSLGQGLEFLIYFQGNSAPDKSGLPSDRFSAERTGGSVSTLTIQRTQQEDSAVYLCASSSPGQGNEQYFGPGTRLTVT.

Regarding this clonotype: Without the conserved terminal phenylalanine or tryptophan, this CDR3 likely stems from a read error. This chain connects TRBV25-1 to TRBJ2-7; tentatively, D is TRBD2 (5 bases). Deletions cut 9 bases from V and 2 bases from J, with 8 bases between. The germline CDR1 and CDR2 sequences are MGHDK and SYGVNS. The CDR3 is 11 amino acids. This chain's CDR3 is CARTTPYEQYL. The CDR3 DNA sequence: TGTGCCAGGACTACCCCCTACGAGCAGTACCTC.

This clonotype was seen only once. J is TRBJ2-2 and V is TRBV15, with 7 bases identical to TRBD1. The CDR3 covers 15 residues. After removal of 2 bases from V and 6 bases from J, the junction contained 6 bases not matched to a gene. CDR1 is LNHNV, CDR2 YYDKDF, per germline (reference sequence). The CDR3 nucleotides read TGTGCCACCAGCAGAACGAACAGGGGTGCCGGGGAGCTGTTTTTT. Residues: CATSRTNRGAGELFF.

This clonotype was counted between two and nine times. The rearrangement joins TRBV7-9 to TRBJ2-1; D gene uncertain. CDR1 is SEHNR and CDR2 is FQNEAQ in the germline V gene (reference sequence). There are 12 residues in the CDR3. V shed 5 bases and J shed 9 bases, with 11 bases lying between them. Written as DNA, the CDR3 is TGTGCCAGCAGCCATCCGTTAGGTGAGCAGTTCTTC. Its protein is CASSHPLGEQFF.

The chain joins TRBV9 to TRBJ2-7, with 12 bases aligning to TRBD1. J lost 5 bases, V lost 3 bases, and 3 bases had no gene match. The CDR3 extends over 14 amino acids. The V gene's germline CDR1 is SGDLS and CDR2 YYNGEE. The CDR3 protein is CASSAGQGAHEQYF. The CDR3 region has the DNA TGTGCCAGCAGCGCGGGACAGGGGGCACACGAGCAGTACTTC.

This clonotype was counted a few times. V is TRBV7-8 and J is TRBJ2-5; D gene ambiguous. With 8 bases removed from V and 4 bases from J, the gap between germline ends came to 14 bases. This CDR3 region has 13 residues. Germline CDR1 reads SGHVS; CDR2 reads FQNEAQ. CDR3 coding DNA: TGTGCCAGCCGAGTGGCCTTGGGAGAGACCCAGTACTTC. This translates into CASRVALGETQYF. Full variable domain (missing parts from reference TRBV7-8 and TRBJ2-5): GAGVSQSPRYKVAKRGQDVALRCDPISGHVSLFWYQQALGQGPEFLTYFQNEAQLDKSGLPSDRFFAERPEGSVSTLKIQRTQQEDSAVYLCASRVALGETQYFGPGTRLLVL.

The chain recombines TRBV19 with TRBJ2-7; 7 bases agree with TRBD2. The V segment lost 7 bases and the J segment 3 bases; nucleotides outside the gene matches: 3. CDR3 length equals 12 residues. CDR1 is LNHDA and CDR2 is SQIVND in the germline V gene (reference sequence). DNA for the CDR3: TGTGCCAGTAAGGGCGGGGGCTACGAGCAGTACTTC. Its protein is CASKGGGYEQYF.

The chain uses TRBV7-9 and TRBJ1-1, with 7 bases fitting TRBD1. The CDR3 runs to 13 residues. Germline CDR1 and CDR2: SEHNR and FQNEAQ (reference sequence). The junction had 11 bases not matched to a gene; V was cut back by 5 bases and J by 11 bases. CDR3 sequence: CASSRGEGASAFF. CDR3 coding DNA: TGTGCCAGCAGCCGAGGGGAGGGGGCATCTGCTTTCTTT.

This clonotype was counted at least ten times. V is TRBV29-1 and J is TRBJ1-3; D unresolved. This CDR3 region has 14 residues. Looked up from germline, CDR1 is SQVTM and CDR2 is ANQGSEA. The ends were cut back, 3 bases at V and 0 bases at J, with 9 bases in the middle. CDR3 in amino acids: CSVDLGSSGNTIYF. The CDR3 DNA follows: TGCAGCGTTGATCTCGGGAGCTCTGGAAACACCATATATTTT.

This clonotype was recorded once. The CDR3 spells CASSLEDPSGTDTQYF. The CDR3 coding sequence is TGTGCCAGCAGCTTAGAGGATCCCAGTGGGACAGATACGCAGTATTTT. V and J are TRBV11-2 and TRBJ2-3; D uncertain. CDR3 length: 16 residues. V was clipped by 0 bases and J by 3 bases, with 13 bases between them. Looked up from germline, CDR1 is SGHAT and CDR2 is FQNNGV.

This clonotype was counted only a few times. The J gene is TRBJ2-5, the V gene TRBV27; no clear D gene. V was shortened by 4 bases and J by 1 base, with 7 bases between the two germline ends. This CDR3 is 13 amino acids long. Germline V lookup: CDR1 MNHEY, CDR2 SMNVEV (reference sequence). The DNA for the CDR3 is TGTGCCAGCAGTTCGCCCCTCCAAGAGACCCAGTACTTC. This gives the protein CASSSPLQETQYF.

This clonotype has just a few counts. The rearrangement joins TRBV19 to TRBJ2-7; D possibly corresponds to TRBD2 (5 bases). Trimming removed 5 bases at V and 3 bases at J, with 17 bases between. Germline CDR1 LNHDA, CDR2 SQIVND (reference sequence). This CDR3 is 15 amino acids long. CDR3: CASSPRTGWIYEQYF. The CDR3, as DNA: TGTGCCAGTAGTCCCCGGACTGGGTGGATCTACGAGCAGTACTTC.